These T cell receptor beta chains were read from a single sample in a study of vaccination effects on CD4 cells after COVID-19. These TCRs are of unknown antigen specificity. Repertoires were generated with immunoSEQ multiplex PCR, while TCRdb's copy carries only in-frame clones and drops some. The data hold about 68,000 clones, with about four fifths observed a single time. Specimen: CD4+ T cells from PBMCs cultured with SARS-CoV-2 spike peptides, collected before COVID-19 vaccination. These receptor sequences come from a human donor who received a COVID-19 vaccine. Both conserved end residues are part of each CDR3. A D gene is named only where the DNA matches it firmly. Size is omitted from some rows. Given values are once, few, many or a class for expanded clones.

d_call	j_call	v_call	clone_size	cdr3_nt	cdr3_aa
TRBD1	TRBJ2-5	TRBV9	-	TGTGCCAGCAGCTTTGGACAGGCCAACCTCATAGAGACCCAGTACTTC	CASSFGQANLIETQYF
TRBD1	TRBJ1-1	TRBV7-3	-	TGTGCCAGCAGCAAACGACAGGGCGCTGAAGCTTTCTTT	CASSKRQGAEAFF
-	TRBJ2-3	TRBV5-8	-	TGTGCCAGCAGCTGGGGCCAGGGAATGGCAGATACGCAGTATTTT	CASSWGQGMADTQYF
TRBD1	TRBJ1-5	TRBV7-2	-	TGTGCCAGCAGTACCTCGGGACAGGGGATATTTAGCAATCAGCCCCAGCATTTT	CASSTSGQGIFSNQPQHF
-	TRBJ2-2	TRBV5-1	-	TGCGCCAGCAGACCCCGTTTTCACGGGGGCGCAGGCACCGGGGAGCTGTTTTTT	CASRPRFHGGAGTGELFF
TRBD1	TRBJ1-1	TRBV5-1	-	TGCGCCAGCAGCTTGGAATTGGGGACAGGGGTAACTTTCTTT	CASSLELGTGVTFF
-	TRBJ1-1	TRBV6-5	-	TGTGCCAGCAGACCCGGGACTGAGTTTAGAGCTTTCTTT	CASRPGTEFRAFF
-	TRBJ2-1	TRBV5-6	-	TGTGCCAGCAGCTTGGGACAGGCTGACAATGAGCAGTTCTTC	CASSLGQADNEQFF
-	TRBJ1-1	TRBV19	-	TGTGCCAGTAGTCCGCAAAAGCAGGGGACCCCTGAAGCTTTCTTT	CASSPQKQGTPEAFF
TRBD2	TRBJ2-5	TRBV5-1	-	TGCGCCAGCAGCTCGCTGACGCGGGGGGGCCGGGAGACCCAGTACTTC	CASSSLTRGGRETQYF
-	TRBJ2-1	TRBV5-6	-	TGTGCCAGCAGCCGCGACCCGAGCTCCTACAATGAGCAGTTCTTC	CASSRDPSSYNEQFF
TRBD2	TRBJ2-3	TRBV2	-	TGTGCCAGCAGTCCCCCGGGACTAGCGGGGGGGGCCACGGGCGGTACGCAGTATTTT	CASSPPGLAGGATGGTQYF
-	TRBJ2-3	TRBV5-1	-	TGCGCCAGCAGCGATGAGGGGGGTGCAGATACGCAGTATTTT	CASSDEGGADTQYF
-	TRBJ2-3	TRBV27	many	TGTGCCACCTCCGGGACTGGAATCACAGATACGCAGTATTTT	CATSGTGITDTQYF
-	TRBJ2-5	TRBV7-2	-	TGTGCCAGCAGCTTAGCGGGGCTGCGGGGTTTTGGAGAGACCCAGTACTTC	CASSLAGLRGFGETQYF
-	TRBJ1-5	TRBV25-1	-	TGTGCCAGCAGTCAAGGGATGGGGCAGCCCCAGCATTTT	CASSQGMGQPQHF
-	TRBJ1-1	TRBV7-3	few	TGTGCCAGCAGCTTCGACCCTAACACTGAAGCTTTCTTT	CASSFDPNTEAFF
TRBD2	TRBJ2-3	TRBV6-4	few	TGTGCCAGCAGTGCCGTATCGGGGGGATGGACGCAGTATTTT	CASSAVSGGWTQYF
-	TRBJ1-6	TRBV28	once	TGTGCCAGCAGTTTAGGTAGTCCTTATAATTCACCCCTCCACTTT	CASSLGSPYNSPLHF
-	TRBJ1-2	TRBV9	-	TGTGCCAGCAGCCCAGACAAGAGGGGCTACACCTTC	CASSPDKRGYTF
-	TRBJ1-1	TRBV5-6	-	TGTGCCAGCAGCTTGCACAATACTTCACTATTGAACACTGAAGCTTTCTTT	CASSLHNTSLLNTEAFF
-	TRBJ1-5	TRBV19	-	TGTGCCAGTAGCCGGACATTTAACGGGGGCAATCAGCCCCAGCATTTT	CASSRTFNGGNQPQHF
-	TRBJ1-2	TRBV6-1	once	TGTGCCAGCAGTGAACTATTCGGGGGGGCTCGAGCTAACTATGGCTACACCTTC	CASSELFGGARANYGYTF
-	TRBJ2-1	TRBV28	once	TGTGCCAGCAGTGGATCAACCGGGAGCCTCGGGGATGAGCAGTTCTTC	CASSGSTGSLGDEQFF
TRBD1	TRBJ1-2	TRBV10-3	-	TGTGCCATCAGACAACAGGGGGCGGATGGCTACACCTTC	CAIRQQGADGYTF
-	TRBJ2-5	TRBV24-1	once	TGTGCCACCAGTGACCCCAGGGCCACGGAGACCCAGTACTTC	CATSDPRATETQYF